This T cell receptor (beta chain) stems from a study of coeliac disease. Concerning this clone itself: Its antigen remains unidentified.

Trimming stripped 6 bases from V and 3 bases from J, with 15 bases between. The CDR3 has 15 amino acids. The germline gives CDR1 WSHSY, CDR2 SAAADI. TCRdb's table, derived via immunoSEQ multiplex PCR, lists solely in-frame clones and lacks some. The sample lists about 4,900 clones, 69% occurring once. Each fraction contributed one roughly 520,000-cell aliquot for sequencing. Study results and limitations: Known gliadin-specific TRB sequences: about 55% of the 18 coeliac samples, only 1 of 6 controls. Active celiac intraepithelial and lamina propria samples had lower TRB and TRG clonality than control samples. Largely private TRB repertoires meant most sequences were sample-unique.

The sequencing input was lymphocytes from the gut lamina propria. The rearrangement links TRBV10-2 to TRBJ1-5; D may be TRBD1 (5 bases). This TCR came from a middle-aged woman. The chain's CDR3 is CASRGQGVSNQPQHF. The CDR3 nucleotides read TGCGCCAGCAGGGGTCAAGGGGTCTCCAATCAGCCCCAGCATTTT.